This T cell receptor (beta chain) was recorded in a study of blood T cell repertoires in COVID-19. Overall study: Both acute and convalescent COVID-19 samples were obtained from the United States, Italy and Spain. T cells, B-cell-depleted T cells, or PBMCs provided the cDNA or gDNA that served as material.

Sequenced by immunoSEQ multiplex PCR; TCRdb stores in-frame clones only, minus some. Among about 210,000 clones listed, around 89% were seen once. Sequenced sample: peripheral blood. This receptor was taken from a man aged 70-80 years with acute or convalescent COVID-19.

The CDR3 spells CASSKGQETYEQYF. CDR3 DNA sequence: TGTGCCAGCAGCAAGGGACAGGAGACCTACGAGCAGTACTTC. This chain uses TRBV7-2 with TRBJ2-7, with 8 bases matching TRBD1. The germline V gene encodes CDR1 SGHTA and CDR2 FQGNSA. The length of the CDR3 is 14 residues. V lost 5 bases, J lost 2 bases, and 5 bases stayed unmatched. Drawing the rest from reference TRBV7-2 and TRBJ2-7, the complete variable domain is GAGVSQSPSNKVTEKGKDVELRCDPISGHTALYWYRQSLGQGLEFLIYFQGNSAPDKSGLPSDRFSAERTGGSVSTLTIQRTQQEDSAVYLCASSKGQETYEQYFGPGTRLTVT.